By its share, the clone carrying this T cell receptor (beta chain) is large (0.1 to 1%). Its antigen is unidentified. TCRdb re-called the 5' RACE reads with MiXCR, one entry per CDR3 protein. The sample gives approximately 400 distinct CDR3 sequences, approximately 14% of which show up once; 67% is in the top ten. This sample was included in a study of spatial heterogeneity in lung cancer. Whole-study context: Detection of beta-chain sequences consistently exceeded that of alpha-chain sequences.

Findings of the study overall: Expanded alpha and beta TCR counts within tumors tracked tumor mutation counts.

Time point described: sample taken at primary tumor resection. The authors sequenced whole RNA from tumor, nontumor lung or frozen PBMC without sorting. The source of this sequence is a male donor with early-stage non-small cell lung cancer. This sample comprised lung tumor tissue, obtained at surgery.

CDR3 in DNA: TGTGCCAGCAGCTTCCTGACAGGGTGGCCAGATACGCAGTATTTT. This sequence encodes CASSFLTGWPDTQYF. The chain joins TRBV5-5 to TRBJ2-3; 7 nucleotides agree with TRBD1. There are 15 residues in the CDR3. Trimming removed 2 bases from V and 4 bases from J; junction bases left unmatched: 7. Germline values: CDR1 SGHKS, CDR2 YYEKEE (reference sequence). The whole variable domain, remainder taken from reference TRBV5-5 and TRBJ2-3, is DAGVTQSPTHLIKTRGQQVTLRCSPISGHKSVSWYQQVLGQGPQFIFQYYEKEERGRGNFPDRFSARQFPNYSSELNVNALLLGDSALYLCASSFLTGWPDTQYFGPGTRLTVL.